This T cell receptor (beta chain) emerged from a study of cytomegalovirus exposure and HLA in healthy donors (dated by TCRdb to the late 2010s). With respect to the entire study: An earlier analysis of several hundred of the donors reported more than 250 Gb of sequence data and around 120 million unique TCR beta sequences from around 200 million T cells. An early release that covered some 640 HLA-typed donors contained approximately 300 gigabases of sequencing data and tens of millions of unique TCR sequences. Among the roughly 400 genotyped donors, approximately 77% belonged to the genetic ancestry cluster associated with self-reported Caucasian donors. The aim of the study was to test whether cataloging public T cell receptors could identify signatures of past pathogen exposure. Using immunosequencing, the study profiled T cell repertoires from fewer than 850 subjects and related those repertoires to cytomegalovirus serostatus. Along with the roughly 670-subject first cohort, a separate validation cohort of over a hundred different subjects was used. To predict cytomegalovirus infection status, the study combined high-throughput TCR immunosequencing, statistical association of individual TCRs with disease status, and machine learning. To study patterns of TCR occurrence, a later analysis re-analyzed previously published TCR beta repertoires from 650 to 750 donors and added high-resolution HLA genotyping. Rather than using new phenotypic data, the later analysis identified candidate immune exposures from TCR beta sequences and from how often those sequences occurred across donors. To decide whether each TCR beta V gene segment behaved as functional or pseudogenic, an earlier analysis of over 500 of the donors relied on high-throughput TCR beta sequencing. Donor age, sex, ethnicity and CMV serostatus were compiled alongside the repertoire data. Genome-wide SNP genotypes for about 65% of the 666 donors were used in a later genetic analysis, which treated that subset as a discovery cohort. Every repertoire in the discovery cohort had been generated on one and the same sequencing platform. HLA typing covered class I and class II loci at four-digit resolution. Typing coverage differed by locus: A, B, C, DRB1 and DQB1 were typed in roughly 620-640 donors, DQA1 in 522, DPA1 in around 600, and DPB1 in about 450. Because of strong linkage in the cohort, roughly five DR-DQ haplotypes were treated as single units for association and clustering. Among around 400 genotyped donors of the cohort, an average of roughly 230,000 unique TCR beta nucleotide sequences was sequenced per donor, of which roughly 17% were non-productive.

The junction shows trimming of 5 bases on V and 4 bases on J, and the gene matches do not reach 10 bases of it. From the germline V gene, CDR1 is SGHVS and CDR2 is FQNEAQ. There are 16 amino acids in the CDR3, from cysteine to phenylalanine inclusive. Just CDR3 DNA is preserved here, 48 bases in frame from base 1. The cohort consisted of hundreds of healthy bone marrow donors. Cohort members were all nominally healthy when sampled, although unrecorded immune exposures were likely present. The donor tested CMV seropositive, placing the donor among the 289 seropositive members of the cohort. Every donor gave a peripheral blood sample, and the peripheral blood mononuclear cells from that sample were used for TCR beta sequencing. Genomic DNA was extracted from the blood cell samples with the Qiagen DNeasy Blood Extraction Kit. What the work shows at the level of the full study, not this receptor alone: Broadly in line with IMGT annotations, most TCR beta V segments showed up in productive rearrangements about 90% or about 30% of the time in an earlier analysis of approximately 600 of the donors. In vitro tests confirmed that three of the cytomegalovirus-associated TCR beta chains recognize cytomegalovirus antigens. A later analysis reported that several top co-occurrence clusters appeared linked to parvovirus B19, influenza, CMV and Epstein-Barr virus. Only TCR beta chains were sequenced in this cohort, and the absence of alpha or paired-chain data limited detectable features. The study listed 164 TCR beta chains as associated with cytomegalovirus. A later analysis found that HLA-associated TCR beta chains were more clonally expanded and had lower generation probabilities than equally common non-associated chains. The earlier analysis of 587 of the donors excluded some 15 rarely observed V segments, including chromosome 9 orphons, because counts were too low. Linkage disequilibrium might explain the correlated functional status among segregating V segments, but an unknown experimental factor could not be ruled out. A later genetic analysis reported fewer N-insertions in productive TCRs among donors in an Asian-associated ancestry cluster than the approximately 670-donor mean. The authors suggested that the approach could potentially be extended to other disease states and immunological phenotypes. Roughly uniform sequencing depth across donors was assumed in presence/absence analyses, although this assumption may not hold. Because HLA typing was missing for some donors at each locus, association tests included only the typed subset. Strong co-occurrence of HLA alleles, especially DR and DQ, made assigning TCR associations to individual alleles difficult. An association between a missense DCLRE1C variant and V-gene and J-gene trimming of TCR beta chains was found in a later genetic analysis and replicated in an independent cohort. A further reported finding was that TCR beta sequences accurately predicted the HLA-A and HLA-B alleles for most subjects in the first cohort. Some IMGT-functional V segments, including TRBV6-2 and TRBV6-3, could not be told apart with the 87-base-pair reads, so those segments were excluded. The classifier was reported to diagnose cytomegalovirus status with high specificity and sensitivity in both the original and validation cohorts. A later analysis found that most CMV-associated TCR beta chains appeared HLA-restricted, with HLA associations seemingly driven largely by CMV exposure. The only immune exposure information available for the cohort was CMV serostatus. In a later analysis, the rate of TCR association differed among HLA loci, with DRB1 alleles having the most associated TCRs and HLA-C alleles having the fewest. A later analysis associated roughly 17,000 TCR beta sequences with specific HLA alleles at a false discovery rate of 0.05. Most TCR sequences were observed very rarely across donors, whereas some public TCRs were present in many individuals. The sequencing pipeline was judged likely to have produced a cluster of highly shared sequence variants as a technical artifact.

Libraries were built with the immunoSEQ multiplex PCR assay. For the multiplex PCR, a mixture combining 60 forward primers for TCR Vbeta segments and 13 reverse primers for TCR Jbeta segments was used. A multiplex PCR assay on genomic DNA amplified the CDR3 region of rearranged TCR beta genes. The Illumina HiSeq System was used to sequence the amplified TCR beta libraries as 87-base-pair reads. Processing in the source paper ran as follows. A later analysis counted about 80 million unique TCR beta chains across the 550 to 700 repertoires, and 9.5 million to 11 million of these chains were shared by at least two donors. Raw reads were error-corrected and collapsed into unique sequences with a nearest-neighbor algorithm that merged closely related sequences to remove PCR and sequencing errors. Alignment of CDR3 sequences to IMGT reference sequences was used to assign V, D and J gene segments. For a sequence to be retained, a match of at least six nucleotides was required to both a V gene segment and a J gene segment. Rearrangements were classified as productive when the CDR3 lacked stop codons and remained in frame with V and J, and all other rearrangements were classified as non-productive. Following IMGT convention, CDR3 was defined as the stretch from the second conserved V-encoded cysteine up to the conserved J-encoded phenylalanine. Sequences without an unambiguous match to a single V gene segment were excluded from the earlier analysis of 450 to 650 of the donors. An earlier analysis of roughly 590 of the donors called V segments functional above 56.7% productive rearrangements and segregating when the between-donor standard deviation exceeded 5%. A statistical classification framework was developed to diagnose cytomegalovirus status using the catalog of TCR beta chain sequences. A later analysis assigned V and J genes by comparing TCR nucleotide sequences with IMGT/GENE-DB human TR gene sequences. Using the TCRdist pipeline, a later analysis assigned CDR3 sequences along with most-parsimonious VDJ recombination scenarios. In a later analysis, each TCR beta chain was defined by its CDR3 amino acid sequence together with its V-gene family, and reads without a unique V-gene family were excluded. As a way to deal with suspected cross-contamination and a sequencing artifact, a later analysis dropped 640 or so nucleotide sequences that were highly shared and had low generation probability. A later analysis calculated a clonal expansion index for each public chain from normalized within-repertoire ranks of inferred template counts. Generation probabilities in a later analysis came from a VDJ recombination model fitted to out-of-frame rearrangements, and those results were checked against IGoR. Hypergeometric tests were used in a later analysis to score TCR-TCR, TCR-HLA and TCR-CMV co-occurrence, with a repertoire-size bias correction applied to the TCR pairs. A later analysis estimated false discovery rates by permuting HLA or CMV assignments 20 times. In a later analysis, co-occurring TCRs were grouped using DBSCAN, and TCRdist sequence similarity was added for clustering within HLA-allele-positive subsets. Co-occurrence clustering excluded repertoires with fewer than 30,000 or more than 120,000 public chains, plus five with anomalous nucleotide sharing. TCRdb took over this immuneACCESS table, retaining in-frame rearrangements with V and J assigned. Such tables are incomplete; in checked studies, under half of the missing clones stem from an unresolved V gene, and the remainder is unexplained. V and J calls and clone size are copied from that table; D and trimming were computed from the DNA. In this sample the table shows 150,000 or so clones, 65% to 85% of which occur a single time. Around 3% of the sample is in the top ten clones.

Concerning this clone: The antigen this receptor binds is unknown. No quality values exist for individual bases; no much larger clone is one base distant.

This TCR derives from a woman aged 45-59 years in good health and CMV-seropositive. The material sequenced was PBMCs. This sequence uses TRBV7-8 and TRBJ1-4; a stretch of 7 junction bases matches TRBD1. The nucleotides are TGTGCCAGCAGCCCCCGGACAGGTGGGCTTAATGAAAAACTGTTTTTT. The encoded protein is CASSPRTGGLNEKLFF.